The present TCR beta chain was sequenced within a study of T cell responses to AZD1222 COVID-19 vaccine. Findings and limits, study-wide: As reported, nearly half of all spike-specific TCRs target variant regions that are unmutated. The repertoires were collected only after the peak T cell response. Spike was spanned by vaccine-associated CD4 TCRs, with dominance at 160-218 and 743-854.

Germline-derived CDR1 and CDR2 are KGHSH and LQKENI. The V and J ends lost 0 bases and 0 bases respectively, with 11 bases between them. CDR3 length equals 16 residues. Profiled with immunoSEQ multiplex PCR; TCRdb holds only in-frame clones, not every one. The data contain 120,000 or so clones, around 85% of them singletons. A word on this clone: Its antigen is currently unknown.

The sequencing here drew on peripheral blood, taken on day 0 of AZD1222 vaccination. The rearrangement links TRBV18 to TRBJ2-5, with D possibly being TRBD1 (6 bases). The TCR originated in an adult in good health. The CDR3 sequence: CASSPPGRGDQETQYF. The CDR3 nucleotides are TGTGCCAGCTCACCACCGGGCAGGGGCGACCAAGAGACCCAGTACTTC.